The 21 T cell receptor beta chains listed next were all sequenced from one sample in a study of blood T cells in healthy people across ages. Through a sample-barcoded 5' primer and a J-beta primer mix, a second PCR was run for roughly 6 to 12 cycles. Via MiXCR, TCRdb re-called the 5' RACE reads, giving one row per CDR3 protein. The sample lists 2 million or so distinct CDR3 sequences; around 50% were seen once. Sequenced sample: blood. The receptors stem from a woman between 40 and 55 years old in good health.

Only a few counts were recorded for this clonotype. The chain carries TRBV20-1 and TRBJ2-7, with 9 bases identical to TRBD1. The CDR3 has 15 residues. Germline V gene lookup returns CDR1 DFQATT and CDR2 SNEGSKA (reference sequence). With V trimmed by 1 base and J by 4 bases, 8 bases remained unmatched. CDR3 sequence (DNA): TGCAGTGCTAGAGCGCTACGGACAGGGGAGTACGAGCAGTACTTC. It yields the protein CSARALRTGEYEQYF.

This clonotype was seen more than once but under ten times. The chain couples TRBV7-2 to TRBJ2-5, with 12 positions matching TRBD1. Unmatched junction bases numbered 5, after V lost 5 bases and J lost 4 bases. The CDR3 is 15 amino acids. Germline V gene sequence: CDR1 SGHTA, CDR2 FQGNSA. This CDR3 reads CASSGDRGRRETQYF. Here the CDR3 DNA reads TGTGCCAGCAGCGGGGACAGGGGGCGAAGAGAGACCCAGTACTTC.

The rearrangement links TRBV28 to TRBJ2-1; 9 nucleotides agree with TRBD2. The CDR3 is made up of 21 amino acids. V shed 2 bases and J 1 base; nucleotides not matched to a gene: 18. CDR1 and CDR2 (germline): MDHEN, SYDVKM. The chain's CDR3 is CASSLQRQLAGAIQSYNEQFF. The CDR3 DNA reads TGTGCCAGCAGTTTACAACGTCAGTTAGCGGGGGCAATTCAGTCCTACAATGAGCAGTTCTTC.

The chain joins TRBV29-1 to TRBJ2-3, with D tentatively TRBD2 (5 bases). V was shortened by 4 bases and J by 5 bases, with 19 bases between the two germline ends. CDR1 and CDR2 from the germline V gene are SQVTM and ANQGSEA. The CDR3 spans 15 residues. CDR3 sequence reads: CSVGVLQRVGDTQYF. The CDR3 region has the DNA TGCAGCGTTGGGGTACTACAGAGGGTGGGAGATACGCAGTATTTT.

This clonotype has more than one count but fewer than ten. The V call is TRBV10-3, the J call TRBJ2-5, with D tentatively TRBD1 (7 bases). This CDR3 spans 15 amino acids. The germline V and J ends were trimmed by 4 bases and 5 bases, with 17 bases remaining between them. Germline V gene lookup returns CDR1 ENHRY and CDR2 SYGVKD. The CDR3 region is CAISGRQGGGETQYF. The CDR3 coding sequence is TGTGCCATCAGTGGTCGACAGGGAGGTGGGGAGACCCAGTACTTC.

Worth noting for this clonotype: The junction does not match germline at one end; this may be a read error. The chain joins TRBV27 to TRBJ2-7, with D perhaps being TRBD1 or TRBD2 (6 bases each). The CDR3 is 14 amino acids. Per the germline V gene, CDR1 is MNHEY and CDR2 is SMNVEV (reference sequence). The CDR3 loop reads CAGSSSVGGYEQYF. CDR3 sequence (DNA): TGTGCCGGCAGTTCCTCTGTGGGGGGCTATGAGCAGTACTTC.

Here the CDR3 reads CASSVGDGDHQETQYF. CDR3 nucleotides: TGTGCCAGCAGCGTAGGGGACGGGGACCACCAAGAGACCCAGTACTTC. This chain uses TRBV9 with TRBJ2-5; possibly TRBD1 or TRBD2 for D (5 bases each). V was pared by 0 bases and J by 0 bases, with 12 bases between. The CDR3 spans 16 residues. CDR1 SGDLS and CDR2 YYNGEE come from the germline V gene.

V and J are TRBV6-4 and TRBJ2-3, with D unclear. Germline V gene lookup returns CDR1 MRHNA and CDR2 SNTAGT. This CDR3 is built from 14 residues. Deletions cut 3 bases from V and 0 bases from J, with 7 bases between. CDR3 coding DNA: TGTGCCAGCAGTGAGGTCCTTAGCACAGATACGCAGTATTTT. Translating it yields CASSEVLSTDTQYF.

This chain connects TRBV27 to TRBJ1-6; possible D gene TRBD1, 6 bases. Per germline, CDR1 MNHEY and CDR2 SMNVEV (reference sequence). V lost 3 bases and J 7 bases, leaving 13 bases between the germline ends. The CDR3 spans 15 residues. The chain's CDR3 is CASSFAGARNSPLHF. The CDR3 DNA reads TGTGCCAGCAGTTTTGCGGGGGCTAGAAATTCACCCCTCCACTTT.

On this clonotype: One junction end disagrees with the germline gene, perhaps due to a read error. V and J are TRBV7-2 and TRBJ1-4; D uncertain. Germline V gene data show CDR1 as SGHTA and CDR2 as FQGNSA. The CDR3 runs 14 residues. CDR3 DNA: TGTGCCAGCAGCTTAGTAACTCCTAATGAAAAACCGTTTTTT. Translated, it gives CASSLVTPNEKPFF.

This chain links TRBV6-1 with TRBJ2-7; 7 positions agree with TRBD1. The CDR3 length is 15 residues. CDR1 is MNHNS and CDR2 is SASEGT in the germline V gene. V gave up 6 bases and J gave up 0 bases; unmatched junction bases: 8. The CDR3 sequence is CASRLQTGYSYEQYF. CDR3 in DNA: TGTGCCAGCAGGCTCCAGACAGGGTACTCCTACGAGCAGTACTTC.

The chain's CDR3 is CSVAGLVTEKLFF. The CDR3 DNA follows: TGCAGCGTTGCCGGACTGGTAACCGAAAAACTGTTTTTT. The chain carries TRBV29-1 and TRBJ1-4; no firm D call. The CDR3 covers 13 residues. Germline V CDR1 and CDR2: SQVTM, ANQGSEA. V lost 4 bases, J lost 8 bases, and 14 bases lay in between.

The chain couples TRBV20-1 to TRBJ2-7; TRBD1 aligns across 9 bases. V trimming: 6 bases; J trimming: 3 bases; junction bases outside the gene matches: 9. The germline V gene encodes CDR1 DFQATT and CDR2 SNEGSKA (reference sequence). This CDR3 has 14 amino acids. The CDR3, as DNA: TGCAGTGCCGAACTCCGGGACAGGGACTACGAGCAGTACTTC. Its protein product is CSAELRDRDYEQYF.

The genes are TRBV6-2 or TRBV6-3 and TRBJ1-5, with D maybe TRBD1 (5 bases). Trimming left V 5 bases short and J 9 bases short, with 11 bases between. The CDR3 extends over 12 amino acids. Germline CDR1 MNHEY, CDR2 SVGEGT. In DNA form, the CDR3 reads TGTGCCAGCAGTAGGACACGGTTGCCCCAGCATTTT. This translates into CASSRTRLPQHF.

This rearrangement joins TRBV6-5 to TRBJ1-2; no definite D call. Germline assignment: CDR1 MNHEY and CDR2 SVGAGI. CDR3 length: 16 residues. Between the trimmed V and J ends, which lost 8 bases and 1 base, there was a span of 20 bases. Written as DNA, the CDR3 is TGTGCCAGCTACCCCGGGCGCCGTATTGTTAACTATGGCTACACCTTC. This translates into CASYPGRRIVNYGYTF.

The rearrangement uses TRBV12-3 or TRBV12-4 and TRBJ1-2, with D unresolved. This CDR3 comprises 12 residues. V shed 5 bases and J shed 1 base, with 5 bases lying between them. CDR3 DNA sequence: TGTGCCAGCAGTCCACATAACTATGGCTACACCTTC. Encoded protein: CASSPHNYGYTF.

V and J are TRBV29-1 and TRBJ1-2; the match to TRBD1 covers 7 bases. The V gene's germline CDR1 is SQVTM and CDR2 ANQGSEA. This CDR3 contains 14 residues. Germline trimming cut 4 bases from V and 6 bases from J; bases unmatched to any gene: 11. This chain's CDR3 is CSVGQGGESDGYTF. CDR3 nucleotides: TGCAGCGTTGGACAGGGTGGCGAGTCGGATGGCTACACCTTC.

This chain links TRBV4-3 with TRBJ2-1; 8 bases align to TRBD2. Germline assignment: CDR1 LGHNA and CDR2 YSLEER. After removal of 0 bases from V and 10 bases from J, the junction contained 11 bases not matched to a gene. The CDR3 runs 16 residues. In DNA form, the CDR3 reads TGCGCCAGCAGCCAAGATTGGTCGGGGGGGCAAAACGAGCAGTTCTTC. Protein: CASSQDWSGGQNEQFF.

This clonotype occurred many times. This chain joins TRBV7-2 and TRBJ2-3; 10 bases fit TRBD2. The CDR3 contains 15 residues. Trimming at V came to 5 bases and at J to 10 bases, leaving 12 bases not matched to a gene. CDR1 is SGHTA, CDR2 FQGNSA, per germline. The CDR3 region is CASSQASGGQGSQYF. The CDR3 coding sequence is TGTGCCAGCAGCCAAGCTAGCGGGGGTCAAGGGTCGCAGTATTTT.

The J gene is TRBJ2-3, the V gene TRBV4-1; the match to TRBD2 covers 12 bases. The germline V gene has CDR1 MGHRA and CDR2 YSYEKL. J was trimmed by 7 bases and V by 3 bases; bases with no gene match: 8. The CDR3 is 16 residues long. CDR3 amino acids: CASSQFLAGGRYTQYF. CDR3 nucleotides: TGCGCCAGCAGCCAGTTCCTAGCGGGGGGGCGATATACGCAGTATTTT.

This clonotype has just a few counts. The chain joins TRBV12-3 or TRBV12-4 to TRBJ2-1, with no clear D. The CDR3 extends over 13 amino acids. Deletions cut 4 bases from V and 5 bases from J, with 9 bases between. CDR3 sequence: CASSSGGNNEQFF. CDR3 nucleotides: TGTGCCAGCAGTTCGGGTGGGAACAATGAGCAGTTCTTC.